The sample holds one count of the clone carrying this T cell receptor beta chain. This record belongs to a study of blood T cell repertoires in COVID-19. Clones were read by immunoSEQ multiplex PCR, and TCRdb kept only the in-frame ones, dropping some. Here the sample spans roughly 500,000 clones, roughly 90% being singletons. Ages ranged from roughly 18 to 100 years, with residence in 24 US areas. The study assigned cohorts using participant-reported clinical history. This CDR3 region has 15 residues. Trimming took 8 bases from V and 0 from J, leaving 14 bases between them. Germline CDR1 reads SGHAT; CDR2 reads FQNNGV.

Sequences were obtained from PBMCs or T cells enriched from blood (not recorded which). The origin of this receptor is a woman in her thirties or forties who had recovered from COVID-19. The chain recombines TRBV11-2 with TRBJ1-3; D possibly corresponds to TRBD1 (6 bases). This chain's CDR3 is CASGDRWPSGNTIYF. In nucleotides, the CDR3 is TGTGCCAGCGGCGACAGGTGGCCCTCTGGAAACACCATATATTTT.